These 20 T cell receptor beta chains came from one sample sequenced in a study of blood T cell repertoires in COVID-19. Profiled with immunoSEQ multiplex PCR; TCRdb holds only in-frame clones, not every one. The sample shows approximately 93,000 clones, about 86% of them seen only once. Sequenced: peripheral blood. The receptors were sampled from a man aged 50-59 years with COVID-19, enrolled during active disease.

This clone was seen a few times. This sequence joins TRBV5-1 and TRBJ1-2; D is ambiguous. The CDR3 loop spans 14 amino acids. Germline loops: CDR1 SGHRS, CDR2 YFSETQ. Trimming pared 1 base from V and 2 bases from J, leaving 9 bases between. The CDR3 DNA is TGCGCCAGCAGCTTGTCTGCAGAAAACTATGGCTACACCTTC. It codes for CASSLSAENYGYTF.

In DNA form, the CDR3 reads TGTGCCATCAGGCAGGGGTTGGAAAGTGAAAAACTGTTTTTT. Its translation is CAIRQGLESEKLFF. V is TRBV10-3 and J is TRBJ1-4; a possible D gene is TRBD1 (6 bases). Trimming shortened V by 6 bases and J by 7 bases, and 15 bases separated the two germline ends. Germline V lookup: CDR1 ENHRY, CDR2 SYGVKD. The CDR3 is 14 amino acids.

This sequence joins TRBV2 and TRBJ2-1; a weak D match, TRBD1 (6 bases). This CDR3 has 13 residues. Trimming pared 7 bases from V and 2 bases from J, leaving 9 bases between. Per germline, CDR1 SNHLY and CDR2 FYNNEI. CDR3 nucleotides: TGTGCCAGCATCGGGACAACCTACAATGAGCAGTTCTTC. Protein sequence: CASIGTTYNEQFF.

The chain joins TRBV9 to TRBJ2-7; a possible D gene is TRBD1 (5 bases). Germline V gives CDR1 SGDLS, CDR2 YYNGEE. This CDR3 is 14 amino acids long. V dropped 0 bases and J dropped 6 bases, with 13 bases sitting between them. CDR3 residues: CASSVAPLRGEQYF. Here the CDR3 DNA reads TGTGCCAGCAGCGTAGCCCCCCTTAGGGGCGAGCAGTACTTC.

This chain connects TRBV7-9 to TRBJ1-1; tentatively, D is TRBD1 (5 bases). V was pared by 7 bases and J by 6 bases, with 15 bases between. The CDR3 is made up of 13 amino acids. Germline V gene lookup returns CDR1 SEHNR and CDR2 FQNEAQ (reference sequence). CDR3 protein: CASTTNGGAEAFF. In DNA form, the CDR3 reads TGTGCCAGCACCACTAATGGGGGGGCTGAAGCTTTCTTT.

This chain uses TRBV2 with TRBJ1-2; no clear D. Germline CDR1 SNHLY, CDR2 FYNNEI. CDR3 length: 10 residues. The CDR3 is CGLQRDGYTF. The CDR3 coding sequence is TGTGGGTTACAGAGGGATGGCTACACCTTC.

This clone was seen only a few times. The gene calls are TRBV7-9 and TRBJ1-1; D is uncertain. CDR3 length: 13 residues. Germline loops: CDR1 SEHNR, CDR2 FQNEAQ (reference sequence). The V gene lost 1 base and the J gene lost 0 bases, with 3 bases spanning the gap. This CDR3 reads CASSLDMNTEAFF. CDR3 DNA: TGTGCCAGCAGCTTAGACATGAACACTGAAGCTTTCTTT.

The chain is built from TRBV7-9 and TRBJ1-6; D remains unclear. Between the trimmed V and J ends, which lost 1 base and 5 bases, there was a span of 9 bases. Germline CDR1 is SEHNR and CDR2 is FQNEAQ (reference sequence). The CDR3 has 15 residues. CDR3 DNA sequence: TGTGCCAGCAGCTTAGGACGGGGAGATAATTCACCCCTCCACTTT. Translation: CASSLGRGDNSPLHF.

The rearrangement uses TRBV29-1 and TRBJ1-2, with 7 bases fitting TRBD1. Germline trimming cut 4 bases from V and 4 bases from J; bases unmatched to any gene: 6. Germline V gene data show CDR1 as SQVTM and CDR2 as ANQGSEA. There are 13 residues in the CDR3. The CDR3 sequence: CSVGGGLGYGYTF. CDR3 DNA: TGCAGCGTTGGAGGGGGCTTAGGCTATGGCTACACCTTC.

The chain joins TRBV9 to TRBJ1-1; possible D gene TRBD1, 6 bases. The CDR3 spans 14 residues. V lost 4 bases to trimming and J lost 4 bases, with 14 bases between them. Germline V gene sequence: CDR1 SGDLS, CDR2 YYNGEE. CDR3 amino acids: CASSNDGGSTEAFF. The CDR3 DNA follows: TGTGCCAGCAGCAACGATGGGGGCTCCACTGAAGCTTTCTTT.

V usage is TRBV25-1 and J usage is TRBJ1-2; TRBD1 might be the D (5 bases). Germline values: CDR1 MGHDK, CDR2 SYGVNS. Trimming left V 3 bases short and J 1 base short, with 15 bases between. This CDR3 has 16 amino acids. The DNA for the CDR3 is TGTGCCAGCAGTGACGGGGGAGCGGGGTTTAACTATGGCTACACCTTC. Residues: CASSDGGAGFNYGYTF.

This clone is large (0.1 to 1%) in the sample. The rearrangement links TRBV28 to TRBJ2-3; no reliable D call. The CDR3 sequence is 15 residues long. CDR1 and CDR2 (germline): MDHEN, SYDVKM. The germline V and J ends were trimmed by 4 bases and 1 base, with 12 bases remaining between them. CDR3 coding DNA: TGTGCCAGCAGTTACACCTTTGTGGGCACAGATACGCAGTATTTT. As protein: CASSYTFVGTDTQYF. Full variable domain (remainder filled in from reference TRBV28 and TRBJ2-3): DVKVTQSSRYLVKRTGEKVFLECVQDMDHENMFWYRQDPGLGLRLIYFSYDVKMKEKGDIPEGYSVSREKKERFSLILESASTNQTSMYLCASSYTFVGTDTQYFGPGTRLTVL.

The chain couples TRBV6-1 to TRBJ2-6; D gene unclear. CDR3 length: 16 residues. V was trimmed by 2 bases and J by 0 bases, leaving 8 bases between them. Germline values: CDR1 MNHNS, CDR2 SASEGT. CDR3 nucleotides: TGTGCCAGCAGTGAATTGTTCAGCTCTGGGGCCAACGTCCTGACTTTC. Protein sequence: CASSELFSSGANVLTF.

The chain employs TRBV2 and TRBJ1-6; D may be TRBD1 (6 bases). The germline V gene encodes CDR1 SNHLY and CDR2 FYNNEI. Trimming took off 6 bases at V and 3 bases at J, with 12 bases between the two ends. The CDR3 length is 15 residues. Here the CDR3 DNA reads TGTGCCAGCAGCCCTCGGACAGACTATAATTCACCCCTCCACTTT. This sequence encodes CASSPRTDYNSPLHF.

The V and J genes are TRBV7-2 and TRBJ2-1, with 7 bases identical to TRBD1. The CDR3 has 15 amino acids. The J segment lost 4 bases and the V segment lost 5 bases, leaving 8 bases of the junction unmatched. CDR1 is SGHTA, CDR2 FQGNSA, per germline. This CDR3 is CASSPRGGPYNEQFF. CDR3 nucleotide sequence: TGTGCCAGCAGCCCGAGAGGGGGCCCGTACAATGAGCAGTTCTTC.

This clone occurred once. The rearrangement uses TRBV3-1 (or the pseudogene TRBV3-2) and TRBJ1-4, with D uncertain. CDR3 length equals 14 residues. V was clipped by 1 base and J by 5 bases, with 8 bases between them. Germline lookup yields CDR1 LGHDT and CDR2 YNNKEL (reference sequence). CDR3 bases: TGTGCCAGCAGCCAAGGCTTGAGGAATGAAAAACTGTTTTTT. It yields the protein CASSQGLRNEKLFF.

The chain links TRBV30 to TRBJ2-1; D is perhaps TRBD2 (5 bases). CDR1 is GTSNPN, CDR2 SVGIG, per germline (reference sequence). This CDR3 is built from 12 residues. Trimming pared 4 bases from V and 6 bases from J, leaving 10 bases between. The CDR3 spells CAWMMRVNEQFF. The CDR3 nucleotides read TGTGCCTGGATGATGAGGGTCAATGAGCAGTTCTTC. Full variable domain (remainder filled in from reference TRBV30 and TRBJ2-1): SQTIHQWPATLVQPVGSPLSLECTVEGTSNPNLYWYRQAAGRGLQLLFYSVGIGQISSEVPQNLSASRPQDRQFILSSKKLLLSDSGFYLCAWMMRVNEQFFGPGTRLTVL.

The chain carries TRBV19 and TRBJ1-1; 8 bases are shared with TRBD1. Germline V CDR1 and CDR2: LNHDA, SQIVND (reference sequence). Unmatched junction bases numbered 9, after V lost 5 bases and J lost 4 bases. The CDR3 has 15 amino acids. This CDR3 is CASSLQGVLGTEAFF. Written as DNA, the CDR3 is TGTGCCAGTAGTCTACAGGGGGTCCTGGGCACTGAAGCTTTCTTT.

The chain is built from TRBV19 and TRBJ2-1; the D is unclear. This CDR3 is built from 13 residues. V was cut by 1 base and J by 5 bases, with 6 bases left in between. Germline V gives CDR1 LNHDA, CDR2 SQIVND (reference sequence). CDR3 DNA sequence: TGTGCCAGTAGTATAGGGCAGAACAATGAGCAGTTCTTC. Amino acid sequence: CASSIGQNNEQFF. Combining the CDR3 with reference TRBV19 and TRBJ2-1 gives the whole variable domain DGGITQSPKYLFRKEGQNVTLSCEQNLNHDAMYWYRQDPGQGLRLIYYSQIVNDFQKGDIAEGYSVSREKKESFPLTVTSAQKNPTAFYLCASSIGQNNEQFFGPGTRLTVL.

V and J are TRBV19 and TRBJ2-1; D possibly corresponds to TRBD1 (6 bases). The CDR3 covers 15 residues. Deletions cut 1 base from V and 2 bases from J, with 9 bases between. Germline CDR1 and CDR2: LNHDA and SQIVND (reference sequence). The CDR3 region is CASSIGQGPYNEQFF. CDR3 nucleotides: TGTGCCAGTAGTATAGGGCAGGGGCCCTACAATGAGCAGTTCTTC.